The clone carrying this T cell receptor beta chain was seen just once. Its target is not known. This sample includes further DNA sequences coding for the same CDR3. Sequencing was performed with immunoSEQ multiplex PCR; in TCRdb, only in-frame clones are kept and a portion is missing. The sample lists millions of clones; over 90% were seen once. None of the donors, who were healthy HIV-negative adults, had recently had acute infections or vaccinations. The sample comes from a study of shared clonotypes between healthy human individuals. Study-level background: Per donor, CD8 memory used one plate, CD8 naive used two, CD4 memory used three and CD4 naive used three.

This CDR3 has 15 residues. The ends were cut back, 0 bases at V and 2 bases at J, with 10 bases in the middle. Germline CDR1 reads SGDLS; CDR2 reads YYNGEE. Study results and limitations: Naive subsets tended to show greater estimated richness than memory subsets.

The sequenced sample consisted of naive CD4+ T cells from PBMCs. Specified subset: CD45RA+ positively selected. The chain uses TRBV9 and TRBJ2-3; D not certain. The sequence derives from a man between 18 and 35 years old in good health. Some clones in this sample may be carry-over from other donors' samples. The CDR3 is CASSVGQGLTDTQYF. For the CDR3, the DNA is TGTGCCAGCAGCGTAGGTCAAGGGCTCACAGATACGCAGTATTTT.